One and the same sample provided the 24 T cell receptor beta chains below, sequenced in a study of early T cells in non-severe SARS-CoV-2 infection. TCRdb independently ran MiXCR on the 5' RACE reads; one entry per CDR3 protein. In the table there are over 45,000 distinct CDR3 sequences, about 15% of which are singletons. The starting material was whole blood, obtained at baseline. Receptors were obtained from an adult who was a healthcare worker with PCR-confirmed SARS-CoV-2 infection or an uninfected control (not recorded which).

This clonotype was found many times. This chain joins TRBV3-1 and TRBJ2-2; D is perhaps TRBD2 (6 bases). Trimming took 4 bases from V and 7 from J, leaving 16 bases between them. Germline assignment: CDR1 LGHDT and CDR2 YNNKEL (reference sequence). This CDR3 is 15 amino acids long. The CDR3 sequence: CASSPYGGGFGELFF. The CDR3 nucleotides read TGTGCCAGCAGCCCTTATGGAGGAGGGTTCGGGGAGCTGTTTTTT. Looking up the rest from reference TRBV3-1 and TRBJ2-2 gives the full variable domain: DTAVSQTPKYLVTQMGNDKSIKCEQNLGHDTMYWYKQDSKKFLKIMFSYNNKELIINETVPNRFSPKSPDKAHLNLHINSLELGDSAVYFCASSPYGGGFGELFFGEGSRLTVL.

This clonotype was observed at least ten times. The rearrangement links TRBV4-2 to TRBJ2-7; the match to TRBD1 covers 9 bases. Germline CDR1 is LGHNA and CDR2 is YNFKEQ. The CDR3 contains 15 residues. Trimming removed 4 bases from V and 5 bases from J; junction bases left unmatched: 9. The CDR3 DNA reads TGTGCCAGCAGCCCCTGGACAGGGGTTGGGGACGAGCAGTACTTC. Encoded protein: CASSPWTGVGDEQYF.

The chain recombines TRBV3-1 with TRBJ2-7, with D tentatively TRBD1 or TRBD2 (5 bases each). Trimming shortened V by 5 bases and J by 4 bases, and 12 bases separated the two germline ends. This CDR3 has 13 amino acids. Germline loops: CDR1 LGHDT, CDR2 YNNKEL (reference sequence). This CDR3 is CASSTRDGYEQYF. The CDR3 DNA reads as TGTGCCAGCAGCACCCGGGACGGTTACGAGCAGTACTTC.

CDR3 DNA: TGCAGCACATCCCTCCTAGCGGAGCAGTTCTTC. The encoded protein is CSTSLLAEQFF. The chain employs TRBV29-1 and TRBJ2-1, with D tentatively TRBD2 (6 bases). V was cut by 8 bases and J by 10 bases, with 15 bases left in between. Germline assignment: CDR1 SQVTM and CDR2 ANQGSEA. The length of the CDR3 is 11 residues.

The V call is TRBV7-8, the J call TRBJ2-7; maybe TRBD1 (6 bases). This CDR3 comprises 17 residues. The V end was cut by 1 base, the J end by 6 bases, with 22 bases between. CDR1 and CDR2 from the germline V gene are SGHVS and FQNEAQ. CDR3 in amino acids: CASSLGGPGERPFEQYF. For the CDR3, the DNA is TGTGCCAGCAGCTTAGGGGGCCCAGGGGAACGACCCTTCGAGCAGTACTTC. The complete variable domain, with remaining parts taken from reference TRBV7-8 and TRBJ2-7, reads GAGVSQSPRYKVAKRGQDVALRCDPISGHVSLFWYQQALGQGPEFLTYFQNEAQLDKSGLPSDRFFAERPEGSVSTLKIQRTQQEDSAVYLCASSLGGPGERPFEQYFGPGTRLTVT.

In this sample, this clonotype turned up a few times. Here the CDR3 reads CASSSERAGSRLAESLGEQFF. In nucleotides, the CDR3 is TGTGCCAGCAGCTCTGAAAGGGCAGGCAGCCGACTAGCGGAATCTCTCGGTGAGCAGTTCTTC. The chain couples TRBV5-6 to TRBJ2-1; TRBD2 agrees at 9 bases. V was pared by 3 bases and J by 9 bases, with 28 bases of the junction left unmatched. CDR1 and CDR2 (germline): SGHDT, YYEEEE. The CDR3 extends over 21 amino acids.

The rearrangement uses TRBV27 and TRBJ2-7; 7 nucleotides align to TRBD1. V trimming: 3 bases; J trimming: 2 bases; junction bases outside the gene matches: 4. The CDR3 spans 14 residues. Germline V gene sequence: CDR1 MNHEY, CDR2 SMNVEV (reference sequence). The CDR3 nucleotides read TGTGCCAGCAGTTTTACAGGGGCCGCCTACGAGCAGTACTTC. Its protein is CASSFTGAAYEQYF.

This clonotype was found a few times. The genes are TRBV19 and TRBJ2-2; TRBD1 or TRBD2 may be the D gene (6 bases each). From germline, CDR1 is LNHDA and CDR2 SQIVND (reference sequence). V was trimmed by 4 bases and J by 6 bases, leaving 18 bases between them. This CDR3 spans 16 amino acids. The CDR3 bases are TGTGCCAGTAGTACAGGAGGGGGGTTATTCTCCGGGGAGCTGTTTTTT. Protein sequence: CASSTGGGLFSGELFF.

The V and J genes are TRBV5-1 and TRBJ2-7; TRBD2 agrees at 8 bases. V gave up 4 bases and J gave up 1 base; unmatched junction bases: 7. The CDR3 has 15 amino acids. Germline CDR1 is SGHRS and CDR2 is YFSETQ. The DNA of the CDR3 is TGCGCCAGCAGCGACCCTCAGCGGGGGTCCTACGAGCAGTACTTC. Residues: CASSDPQRGSYEQYF.

The chain joins TRBV27 to TRBJ2-7; the D gene is possibly TRBD2 (5 bases). Germline loops: CDR1 MNHEY, CDR2 SMNVEV (reference sequence). CDR3 length equals 16 residues. V lost 4 bases to trimming and J lost 2 bases, with 18 bases between them. This CDR3 reads CASSSYNGELTYEQYF. DNA of the CDR3: TGTGCCAGCAGTTCCTACAACGGGGAATTAACCTACGAGCAGTACTTC.

The chain uses TRBV14 and TRBJ1-1; D perhaps matches TRBD1 (6 bases). Deletions cut 4 bases from V and 5 bases from J, with 11 bases between. The V gene's germline CDR1 is SGHDN and CDR2 FVKESK. The CDR3 has 13 residues. The CDR3 DNA is TGTGCCAGCAGCCTATTAGGGGGGACTGAAGCTTTCTTT. This encodes CASSLLGGTEAFF.

This clonotype has only a few counts. The chain couples TRBV15 to TRBJ1-4; D gene unclear. CDR1 and CDR2 (germline): LNHNV, YYDKDF (reference sequence). With 1 base removed from V and 3 bases from J, the gap between germline ends came to 6 bases. The CDR3 is 14 amino acids. CDR3 amino acids: CATSRVVPNEKLFF. CDR3 nucleotide sequence: TGTGCCACCAGCAGAGTCGTCCCTAATGAAAAACTGTTTTTT.

V usage is TRBV28 and J usage is TRBJ2-7; D may be TRBD2 (7 bases). V was clipped by 2 bases and J by 6 bases, with 26 bases between them. The germline CDR1 and CDR2 sequences are MDHEN and SYDVKM. The CDR3 consists of 18 residues. CDR3: CASSLRKDSSGQFGEQYF. CDR3 sequence (DNA): TGTGCCAGCAGTTTACGGAAGGACAGTAGCGGGCAGTTCGGCGAGCAGTACTTC.

This chain uses TRBV2 with TRBJ1-2; D is undetermined. The CDR3 extends over 12 amino acids. CDR1 is SNHLY and CDR2 is FYNNEI in the germline V gene. The V and J ends lost 1 base and 8 bases respectively, with 8 bases between them. CDR3 amino acids: CASSEGRWGYTF. CDR3 in DNA: TGTGCCAGCAGTGAAGGCAGATGGGGCTACACCTTC.

This clonotype was recorded a few times. V and J are TRBV27 and TRBJ2-5; D gene ambiguous. The germline V gene has CDR1 MNHEY and CDR2 SMNVEV (reference sequence). Trimming stripped 6 bases from V and 3 bases from J, with 11 bases between. The length of the CDR3 is 13 residues. CDR3 DNA: TGTGCCAGCAGCATCATCGCCAAAGAGACCCAGTACTTC. This gives the protein CASSIIAKETQYF.

This clonotype has just a few counts. The genes are TRBV11-1 and TRBJ2-1; perhaps TRBD1 as D (6 bases). The length of the CDR3 is 13 residues. V was shortened by 3 bases and J by 5 bases, with 8 bases between the two germline ends. Per germline, CDR1 SGHAT and CDR2 FQDESV (reference sequence). The CDR3 protein is CASSFRQDNEQFF. The CDR3, as DNA: TGTGCCAGCAGCTTCAGACAGGACAATGAGCAGTTCTTC.

V and J are TRBV10-3 and TRBJ2-3; TRBD2 matches at 16 bases. After removal of 2 bases from V and 2 bases from J, the junction contained 4 bases not matched to a gene. The CDR3 spans 18 residues. Per the germline V gene, CDR1 is ENHRY and CDR2 is SYGVKD. The CDR3 coding sequence is TGTGCCATCAGTGAGCCGGGACTAGCGGGGGGGCCCACAGATACGCAGTATTTT. It encodes CAISEPGLAGGPTDTQYF.

This clonotype was recorded at least ten times. The genes are TRBV7-8 and TRBJ1-1; 8 bases align to TRBD1. The ends lost 2 bases at V and 8 bases at J; junction bases unmatched: 13. The germline V gene encodes CDR1 SGHVS and CDR2 FQNEAQ. This CDR3 is 16 amino acids long. In DNA, the CDR3 is TGTGCCAGCAGCTTAATTCGTGGGACAGGAGGGCCCGAAGCTTTCTTT. It yields the protein CASSLIRGTGGPEAFF.

A few counts support this clonotype. This sequence joins TRBV4-1 and TRBJ2-5; D is unresolved. V shed 0 bases and J shed 1 base, with 9 bases lying between them. This CDR3 is built from 15 residues. From germline, CDR1 is MGHRA and CDR2 YSYEKL. The CDR3 loop is CASSQDPTTQETQYF. The CDR3 nucleotides read TGCGCCAGCAGCCAAGACCCCACCACCCAAGAGACCCAGTACTTC.

The chain employs TRBV5-1 and TRBJ1-2, with D possibly matching TRBD1 (6 bases). Germline V CDR1 and CDR2: SGHRS, YFSETQ. Trimming removed 0 bases at V and 3 bases at J, with 9 bases between. There are 14 residues in the CDR3. The CDR3 reads CASSLDRADYGYTF. For the CDR3, the DNA is TGCGCCAGCAGCTTGGACAGGGCTGACTATGGCTACACCTTC. Supplemented by reference TRBV5-1 and TRBJ1-2, the full variable domain reads KAGVTQTPRYLIKTRGQQVTLSCSPISGHRSVSWYQQTPGQGLQFLFEYFSETQRNKGNFPGRFSGRQFSNSRSEMNVSTLELGDSALYLCASSLDRADYGYTFGSGTRLTVV.

This clonotype came up many times. This sequence joins TRBV7-2 and TRBJ2-7; no clear D. Germline-derived CDR1 and CDR2 are SGHTA and FQGNSA. With 1 base removed from V and 2 bases from J, the gap between germline ends came to 15 bases. The CDR3 length is 16 residues. The CDR3 sequence: CASSLESGAAPYEQYF. The CDR3, as DNA: TGTGCCAGCAGCTTAGAGTCTGGCGCGGCCCCCTACGAGCAGTACTTC.

This clonotype was observed a few times. The chain has TRBV12-3 or TRBV12-4 and TRBJ2-1; D is unresolved. CDR3 length: 15 amino acids. Trimming took off 2 bases at V and 6 bases at J, with 14 bases between the two ends. CDR3 amino acids: CASSLIGALANEQFF. The CDR3 bases are TGTGCCAGCAGTTTAATTGGCGCCCTGGCCAATGAGCAGTTCTTC.

The chain recombines TRBV27 with TRBJ1-6; TRBD1 is a possible D gene (6 bases). Germline V gives CDR1 MNHEY, CDR2 SMNVEV (reference sequence). The CDR3 runs to 16 residues. V shed 4 bases and J shed 8 bases, with 18 bases lying between them. CDR3 bases: TGTGCCAGCAGTTCTGGGGGCGCATCCCTTGATTCACCCCTCCACTTT. Amino acid sequence: CASSSGGASLDSPLHF.

The chain employs TRBV20-1 and TRBJ1-3, with D possibly matching TRBD1 (6 bases). The CDR3 contains 12 residues. Germline V gives CDR1 DFQATT, CDR2 SNEGSKA (reference sequence). V was pared by 2 bases and J by 6 bases, with 8 bases between. Here the CDR3 DNA reads TGCAGTGCTAGAAGGGGGACAAACACCATATATTTT. Translating it yields CSARRGTNTIYF.